This T cell receptor (beta chain) came from a study of cytomegalovirus exposure and HLA in healthy donors (dated by TCRdb to the late 2010s). Concerning the study at large: In an earlier analysis of 450 to 750 of the donors, 276 Gb of sequence data and just under 120 million unique TCR beta sequences from 180 million or so T cells were reported. To study patterns of TCR occurrence, a later analysis re-analyzed previously published TCR beta repertoires from around 660 donors and added high-resolution HLA genotyping. To predict cytomegalovirus infection status, the study brought together high-throughput TCR immunosequencing, statistical association of individual TCRs with disease status, and machine learning. Donor age, sex, ethnicity and CMV serostatus were collected together with the repertoire data. The later analysis used no new phenotypic data to find candidate immune exposures, relying instead on TCR beta sequences and their occurrence across donors. Class I and class II HLA loci were covered by the typing at four-digit resolution. The genetic ancestry cluster associated with self-reported Caucasian donors included around 76% of the roughly 380 genotyped donors. Besides the first cohort of roughly 640 subjects, a separate validation cohort made up of 120 or so different subjects was used. The study aimed to test whether cataloging public T cell receptors could reveal signatures of past pathogen exposure. The study used immunosequencing to profile the T cell repertoires of more than 650 subjects and linked those repertoires to cytomegalovirus serostatus. Across around 400 genotyped donors of the cohort, an average of roughly 230,000 unique TCR beta nucleotide sequences per donor were sequenced, and around 20% of those sequences were non-productive. Typing coverage differed by locus: A, B, C, DRB1 and DQB1 were typed in roughly 620-630 donors, DQA1 in 522, DPA1 in roughly 590, and DPB1 in 450 to 480. In a later genetic analysis, genome-wide SNP genotypes for about 55% of the 666 donors were used, and that subset was treated as a discovery cohort. To decide whether each TCR beta V gene segment behaved as functional or pseudogenic, an earlier analysis of over 500 of the donors relied on high-throughput TCR beta sequencing. All discovery cohort repertoires had been generated on a single sequencing platform. A handful of DR-DQ haplotypes were treated as single units for association and clustering because of strong linkage in the cohort. Roughly 300 gigabases of sequencing data and around 80 million unique TCR sequences made up an early release that covered about 640 HLA-typed donors. On the study overall, not on this receptor specifically: A later analysis associated about 18,000 TCR beta sequences with specific HLA alleles at a false discovery rate of 0.05. The presence/absence analyses assumed that sequencing depth was roughly uniform across donors, and that assumption may not be true. In a later analysis, most CMV-associated TCR beta chains were found to appear HLA-restricted, with HLA associations seemingly driven largely by CMV exposure. A further reported finding was that TCR beta sequences accurately predicted the HLA-A and HLA-B alleles for most subjects in the first cohort. The sequencing pipeline was judged likely to have produced a cluster of highly shared sequence variants as a technical artifact. Immune exposure information for the cohort was limited to CMV serostatus. The earlier analysis of approximately 590 of the donors excluded 15 to 20 rarely observed V segments, including chromosome 9 orphons, because counts were too low. An association between a missense DCLRE1C variant and V-gene and J-gene trimming of TCR beta chains was found in a later genetic analysis and replicated in an independent cohort. Cytomegalovirus status was reported to be diagnosed by the classifier with high specificity and sensitivity in both the original and validation cohorts. A later analysis reported that several top co-occurrence clusters appeared linked to parvovirus B19, influenza, CMV and Epstein-Barr virus. It was suggested by the authors that the approach could potentially be generalized to other disease states and immunological phenotypes. Because HLA typing was missing for some donors at each locus, association tests included only the typed subset. The study gave a list of some 150 TCR beta chains associated with cytomegalovirus. While some public TCRs were present in many individuals, most TCR sequences turned up only very rarely across donors. Strong co-occurrence of HLA alleles, especially DR and DQ, made assigning TCR associations to individual alleles difficult. In an earlier analysis of roughly 500 of the donors, most TCR beta V segments appeared in productive rearrangements about 87% or about 30% of the time, broadly matching IMGT annotations. Correlated functional status among segregating V segments might be attributable to linkage disequilibrium, but an unknown experimental factor could not be ruled out. A later genetic analysis reported fewer N-insertions in productive TCRs among donors in an Asian-associated ancestry cluster than the roughly 620-donor mean. In vitro tests confirmed that three of the cytomegalovirus-associated TCR beta chains recognize cytomegalovirus antigens. In a later analysis, the rate of TCR association differed among HLA loci, with DRB1 alleles having the most associated TCRs and HLA-C alleles having the fewest. In a later analysis, HLA-associated TCR beta chains showed more clonal expansion and lower generation probabilities than non-associated chains that were equally common. In this cohort, only TCR beta chains were sequenced, and detectable features were limited by the absence of alpha or paired-chain data.

About this clone: The antigen it binds to is not known. Per-base qualities were not stored, and no clone one base away is much larger.

The cohort was made up of 500 to 800 healthy bone marrow donors. At the time of sampling, all cohort members were nominally healthy, though unrecorded immune exposures were likely present. The donor was CMV seronegative and belonged to the group of over 300 seronegative cohort members. A peripheral blood sample was provided by each donor, and peripheral blood mononuclear cells were used for TCR beta sequencing. The Qiagen DNeasy Blood Extraction Kit was used to extract genomic DNA from the blood cell samples. To prepare the library, the immunoSEQ multiplex PCR assay was applied. A mixture of 60 forward primers for TCR Vbeta segments and 13 reverse primers for TCR Jbeta segments was used in the multiplex PCR. The CDR3 region of rearranged TCR beta genes was amplified from genomic DNA by a multiplex PCR assay. The Illumina HiSeq System was used to sequence the amplified TCR beta libraries as 87-base-pair reads. The original methods were these. Across the 640 or so repertoires, a later analysis counted approximately 83 million unique TCR beta chains, about 10 million of which were shared by at least two donors. Raw reads were error-corrected and collapsed into unique sequences with a nearest-neighbor algorithm that merged closely related sequences to remove PCR and sequencing errors. Alignment of CDR3 sequences to IMGT reference sequences was used to assign V, D and J gene segments. For a sequence to be retained, a match of at least six nucleotides to both a V gene segment and a J gene segment was required. A rearrangement counted as productive if the CDR3 had no stop codons and remained in frame with V and J, and every other rearrangement counted as non-productive. Following IMGT convention, CDR3 was defined as the stretch from the second conserved V-encoded cysteine up to the conserved J-encoded phenylalanine. In an earlier analysis of around 570 of the donors, sequences lacking an unambiguous match to a single V gene segment were excluded. In an earlier analysis of several hundred of the donors, V segments were called functional above 56.7% productive rearrangements and were called segregating when the between-donor standard deviation exceeded 5%. A statistical classification framework was built to diagnose cytomegalovirus status from the catalog of TCR beta chain sequences. In a later analysis, TCR nucleotide sequences were compared against IMGT/GENE-DB human TR gene sequences so that V and J genes could be assigned. The TCRdist pipeline was used in a later analysis to assign CDR3 sequences and most-parsimonious VDJ recombination scenarios. In a later analysis, each TCR beta chain was defined by its CDR3 amino acid sequence together with its V-gene family, and reads lacking a unique V-gene family were excluded. A later analysis removed 600 or so highly shared, low-generation-probability nucleotide sequences to deal with suspected cross-contamination and a sequencing artifact. In a later analysis, a clonal expansion index was calculated for each public chain from normalized within-repertoire ranks of inferred template counts. Generation probabilities in a later analysis came from a VDJ recombination model fitted to out-of-frame rearrangements, and those results were checked against IGoR. In a later analysis, TCR-TCR, TCR-HLA and TCR-CMV co-occurrence was scored with hypergeometric tests, and a repertoire-size bias correction was applied to TCR pairs. To estimate false discovery rates, a later analysis permuted the HLA or CMV assignments 20 times. In a later analysis, co-occurring TCRs were grouped using DBSCAN, and TCRdist sequence similarity was added for clustering within HLA-allele-positive subsets. For co-occurrence clustering, repertoires with fewer than 30,000 or more than 120,000 public chains were excluded, along with about five repertoires with anomalous nucleotide sharing. The immuneACCESS repertoire file appears here via TCRdb, limited to in-frame rearrangements. These files lack a portion of the clones; in checked studies, under half of the deficit traces to unresolved V genes, and the cause of the others is not known. For V, J and clone size, that table is used; D and trimming come from the DNA. Here the sample has roughly 130,000 clones; about 80% occur a single time. About 1.7% of the sample is in the top ten clones.

The clonotype was recovered from a woman in her forties or fifties in good health and CMV-seronegative. Sequencing was done on a sample of PBMCs.

The nucleotides are TGTGCCAGTAGTATGGCCACCGTACCCTCCTACAATGAGCAGTTCTTC. It specifies CASSMATVPSYNEQFF. Recombination connected TRBV19 to TRBJ2-1; the D gene assignment is ambiguous. From the cysteine up to the phenylalanine, the CDR3 has a length of 16 residues. Only the CDR3 portion is preserved as DNA: 48 bases, with reading frame beginning at the first base. As encoded in the germline V gene (reference sequence), CDR1 is LNHDA while CDR2 is SQIVND. V sheds 3 bases and J sheds 0 bases, leaving 12 bases between their ends.